A single sample is the source of the 14 T cell receptor beta chains below, sequenced in a study of OX40 agonist ivuxolimab in advanced cancers. Data came from immunoSEQ multiplex PCR; TCRdb stores just in-frame clones and leaves some out. The table shows 60,000 to 65,000 clones, with around 84% occurring only once. The sample in question was CD4+ or CD8+ T cells sorted from blood, obtained in a trial of the OX40 agonist ivuxolimab. The receptors here all came from an adult with an advanced solid tumor such as melanoma, head and neck, liver or kidney cancer.

The rearrangement joins TRBV5-1 to TRBJ2-5, with 12 bases that match TRBD2. Germline V gene data show CDR1 as SGHRS and CDR2 as YFSETQ. V lost 4 bases to trimming and J lost 3 bases; unmatched junction nucleotides: 7. The CDR3 length is 16 residues. The CDR3 reads CASSHRGLAGKETQYF. The CDR3 DNA is TGCGCCAGCAGCCATCGTGGACTAGCGGGAAAAGAGACCCAGTACTTC.

The J gene is TRBJ2-1, the V gene TRBV18; 8 nucleotides line up with TRBD2. Germline V lookup: CDR1 KGHSH, CDR2 LQKENI. Trimming took 2 bases from V and 5 from J; bases not matched to a gene: 5. This CDR3 region has 15 residues. The CDR3 nucleotides are TGTGCCAGCTCACCAAACGGGGGGGCCGACAATGAGCAGTTCTTC. Encoded protein: CASSPNGGADNEQFF.

The chain carries TRBV28 and TRBJ2-3, with D unclear. Deletions cut 1 base from V and 2 bases from J, with 7 bases between. Germline V gives CDR1 MDHEN, CDR2 SYDVKM. The CDR3 is 14 amino acids. This CDR3 reads CASSLSPATDTQYF. CDR3 DNA sequence: TGTGCCAGCAGTTTATCGCCTGCCACAGATACGCAGTATTTT.

V usage is TRBV5-1 and J usage is TRBJ2-2; no clear D gene. Germline loops: CDR1 SGHRS, CDR2 YFSETQ. The CDR3 is 15 amino acids. The germline V and J ends were trimmed by 2 bases and 2 bases, with 10 bases remaining between them. The CDR3 DNA is TGCGCCAGCAGCTTTTTAGGAATTAACACCGGGGAGCTGTTTTTT. Translating it yields CASSFLGINTGELFF.

The chain uses TRBV2 and TRBJ2-5; no clear D. Trimming took 1 base from V and 5 from J, leaving 11 bases between them. Germline CDR1 SNHLY, CDR2 FYNNEI. The CDR3 has 14 residues. CDR3 sequence: CASSEEGPRETQYF. As DNA, the CDR3 is TGTGCCAGCAGTGAAGAGGGTCCGAGGGAGACCCAGTACTTC.

This clone came up once. The chain has TRBV30 and TRBJ2-3, with unresolved D. V was cut by 4 bases and J by 6 bases, with 17 bases left in between. The germline gives CDR1 GTSNPN, CDR2 SVGIG (reference sequence). The CDR3 spans 14 residues. CDR3 sequence (DNA): TGTGCCTGGAAGGAGTTCTCCTTGCCCGATACGCAGTATTTT. This translates into CAWKEFSLPDTQYF.

The chain carries TRBV29-1 and TRBJ1-6; D remains unclear. Trimming took off 1 base at V and 7 bases at J, with 8 bases between the two ends. The CDR3 is 13 amino acids. Germline V gene data show CDR1 as SQVTM and CDR2 as ANQGSEA. CDR3 residues: CSVEVGSNSPLHF. DNA of the CDR3: TGCAGCGTTGAAGTGGGGAGCAATTCACCCCTCCACTTT.

This clone has only a few counts. The gene calls are TRBV30 and TRBJ2-7; 9 positions agree with TRBD1. V was pared by 5 bases and J by 5 bases, with 7 bases of the junction left unmatched. Germline CDR1 GTSNPN, CDR2 SVGIG (reference sequence). The CDR3 loop spans 13 amino acids. The CDR3 nucleotides are TGTGCCTGGGGAAACAGGGGGCGCGACGAGCAGTACTTC. Amino acids: CAWGNRGRDEQYF.

The rearrangement joins TRBV11-2 to TRBJ2-5; no reliable D call. Trimming stripped 2 bases from V and 5 bases from J, with 3 bases between. This CDR3 contains 11 residues. Germline CDR1 reads SGHAT; CDR2 reads FQNNGV. The CDR3 bases are TGTGCCAGCAGCTTAAGGGAGACCCAGTACTTC. This gives the protein CASSLRETQYF.

The chain is built from TRBV6-5 and TRBJ2-5, with TRBD2 matching over 7 bases. With the DNA end fitting TRBJ2-7 better, the J assignment may be wrong. CDR1 MNHEY and CDR2 SVGAGI come from the germline V gene. The CDR3 consists of 13 residues. The chain's CDR3 is CASSRTSSYEQYF. The CDR3 DNA reads TGTGCCAGCAGCCGGACTAGCTCCTACGAGCAGTACTTC.

This rearrangement joins TRBV5-5 to TRBJ1-2; D unclear. The V gene's germline CDR1 is SGHKS and CDR2 YYEKEE (reference sequence). Trimming cost V 0 bases and J 7 bases, with 13 bases left between them. CDR3 size: 14 residues. CDR3 sequence: CASSLAALAGGYTF. CDR3 DNA sequence: TGTGCCAGCAGCTTGGCAGCTCTCGCCGGTGGCTACACCTTC.

The chain recombines TRBV27 with TRBJ1-6; D unresolved. The V end lost 2 bases, the J end lost 9 bases, and 14 bases lay between the germline ends. Looked up from germline, CDR1 is MNHEY and CDR2 is SMNVEV (reference sequence). The CDR3 loop spans 15 amino acids. The DNA of the CDR3 is TGTGCCAGCAGTTTAGTGGCACCGGGCGTTTCACCCCTCCACTTT. It specifies CASSLVAPGVSPLHF.

This chain connects TRBV11-1 to TRBJ1-1; D unclear. The V and J ends lost 0 bases and 5 bases respectively, with 7 bases between them. The germline V gene encodes CDR1 SGHAT and CDR2 FQDESV (reference sequence). This CDR3 spans 13 amino acids. The CDR3: CASSLALRTEAFF. The CDR3 nucleotides read TGTGCCAGCAGCTTAGCATTGAGGACTGAAGCTTTCTTT.

The rearrangement joins TRBV7-2 to TRBJ2-7; 16 bases are shared with TRBD2. Per the germline V gene, CDR1 is SGHTA and CDR2 is FQGNSA. The ends lost 5 bases at V and 5 bases at J; junction bases unmatched: 9. This CDR3 spans 17 amino acids. The CDR3 here is CASSTGTSGGAGHEQYF. Here the CDR3 DNA reads TGTGCCAGCAGCACCGGGACTAGCGGGGGGGCGGGCCACGAGCAGTACTTC. The full variable domain, rest sourced from reference TRBV7-2 and TRBJ2-7, is GAGVSQSPSNKVTEKGKDVELRCDPISGHTALYWYRQSLGQGLEFLIYFQGNSAPDKSGLPSDRFSAERTGGSVSTLTIQRTQQEDSAVYLCASSTGTSGGAGHEQYFGPGTRLTVT.